A single TCR beta chain is shown here with its context. The antigen is undetermined. This sample was taken from a study of shared clonotypes between healthy human individuals. The overall study: CD4 naive and memory got three plates each, CD8 naive two, CD8 memory one.

The CDR3 covers 14 residues. Trimming cost V 2 bases and J 4 bases, with 8 bases left between them. Germline assignment: CDR1 KGHSH and CDR2 LQKENI. Study-wide results and limits: Some clonotypes were shared by all four sorted-subset donors, while others were not shared. The non-shared ones had lower generation probabilities than the shared ones. Shared clonotypes: about 4.6% naive CD4, around 3.5% naive CD8, 2% to 2.5% memory CD4, roughly 0.4% memory CD8.

Some clones are missing from TCRdb's copy, which holds only in-frame ones; the method was immunoSEQ multiplex PCR. This table holds some 1.1 million clones, approximately 75% found once. The sequence derives from a man between 18 and 35 years old in good health. Some clones in this sample may be carry-over from other donors' samples. The sequenced material came from memory CD4+ T cells from PBMCs. Documented subset: CD45RA-negative fraction. J is TRBJ2-2 and V is TRBV18; no clear D gene. CDR3 protein: CASSPGVGTGELFF. The CDR3 coding sequence is TGTGCCAGCTCACCAGGGGTTGGCACCGGGGAGCTGTTTTTT.